The 3 T cell receptor beta chains listed next were all sequenced from one sample in a study of cytomegalovirus exposure and HLA in healthy donors. PCR used 60 Vbeta primers and 13 Jbeta primers. TCRdb's table, derived via immunoSEQ multiplex PCR, lists solely in-frame clones and lacks some. The table lists 150,000 to 200,000 clones, around 74% of them singletons. Source material: PBMCs. The receptors come from a female donor in good health and CMV-seronegative.

The chain links TRBV5-1 to TRBJ2-7; TRBD1 matches 8 bases. Germline lookup yields CDR1 SGHRS and CDR2 YFSETQ. The length of the CDR3 is 16 residues. Germline trimming cut 1 base from V and 2 bases from J; bases unmatched to any gene: 8. CDR3: CASSLSGGSRAYEQYF. The CDR3 coding sequence is TGCGCCAGCAGCTTGTCAGGGGGCAGTAGGGCCTACGAGCAGTACTTC.

In this sample, this clone turned up once. CDR3 in amino acids: CSVAIGQGTEAFF. CDR3 nucleotide sequence: TGCAGCGTTGCAATAGGACAGGGCACTGAAGCTTTCTTT. The rearrangement joins TRBV29-1 to TRBJ1-1, with 8 nucleotides matching TRBD1. Germline V gene lookup returns CDR1 SQVTM and CDR2 ANQGSEA. The V and J ends lost 4 bases and 4 bases, in that order; junction bases with no gene match: 5. This CDR3 has 13 residues.

This rearrangement joins TRBV28 to TRBJ2-3, with 12 positions matching TRBD2. Germline loops: CDR1 MDHEN, CDR2 SYDVKM. The CDR3 is made up of 14 amino acids. V lost 10 bases to trimming and J lost 2 bases; unmatched junction nucleotides: 4. The CDR3 DNA follows: TGTGCCACCAGGACTAGCGGGAACACAGATACGCAGTATTTT. Its translation: CATRTSGNTDTQYF.